This T cell receptor beta chain appears in the sequencing data of a study of neurological immune-mediated disorders. Study-wide background: Multiple sclerosis patients numbering 34 comprised some 30 relapsing-remitting and 3 secondary progressive patients.

The CDR3 consists of 15 residues. After removal of 3 bases from V and 5 bases from J, the junction contained 6 bases not matched to a gene. Germline-derived CDR1 and CDR2 are ENHRY and SYGVKD. This clonotype has ten or more counts. The antigen remains unidentified. Study conclusions and caveats: Subjects shared no identical expanded-clone CDR3 amino acid sequences, suggesting private TCR-beta repertoires in all groups.

The cDNA was generated by 5'RACE with 10-nucleotide random UMIs. One entry per CDR3 protein results from TCRdb running MiXCR on the 5' RACE reads. The repertoire holds about 62,000 distinct CDR3 sequences, roughly 3.5% seen once, with roughly 2.2% in the top ten. This clonotype originated in a woman between 45 and 60 years old with multiple sclerosis. The sequencing sample was made of PBMCs. This chain uses TRBV10-3 with TRBJ1-5; 8 bases map to TRBD1. CDR3 in amino acids: CAISDSDRVDQPQHF. The CDR3 DNA is TGTGCCATCAGTGACTCGGACAGGGTCGATCAGCCCCAGCATTTT.